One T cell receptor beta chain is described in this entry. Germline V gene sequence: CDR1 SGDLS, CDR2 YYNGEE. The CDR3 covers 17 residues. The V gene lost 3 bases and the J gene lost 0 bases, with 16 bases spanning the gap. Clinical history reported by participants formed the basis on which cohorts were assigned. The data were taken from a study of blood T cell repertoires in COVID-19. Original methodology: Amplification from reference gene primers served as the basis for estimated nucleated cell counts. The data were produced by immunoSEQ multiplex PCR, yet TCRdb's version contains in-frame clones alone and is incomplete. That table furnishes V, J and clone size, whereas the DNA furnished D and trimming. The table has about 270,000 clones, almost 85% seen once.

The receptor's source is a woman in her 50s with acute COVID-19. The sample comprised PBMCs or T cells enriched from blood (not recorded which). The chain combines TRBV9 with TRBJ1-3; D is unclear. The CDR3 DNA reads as TGTGCCAGCAGCGCAGACCCCGCAGGCCTCTCTGGAAACACCATATATTTT. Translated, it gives CASSADPAGLSGNTIYF. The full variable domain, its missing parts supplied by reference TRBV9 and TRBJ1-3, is DSGVTQTPKHLITATGQRVTLRCSPRSGDLSVYWYQQSLDQGLQFLIQYYNGEERAKGNILERFSAQQFPDLHSELNLSSLELGDSALYFCASSADPAGLSGNTIYFGEGSWLTVV.